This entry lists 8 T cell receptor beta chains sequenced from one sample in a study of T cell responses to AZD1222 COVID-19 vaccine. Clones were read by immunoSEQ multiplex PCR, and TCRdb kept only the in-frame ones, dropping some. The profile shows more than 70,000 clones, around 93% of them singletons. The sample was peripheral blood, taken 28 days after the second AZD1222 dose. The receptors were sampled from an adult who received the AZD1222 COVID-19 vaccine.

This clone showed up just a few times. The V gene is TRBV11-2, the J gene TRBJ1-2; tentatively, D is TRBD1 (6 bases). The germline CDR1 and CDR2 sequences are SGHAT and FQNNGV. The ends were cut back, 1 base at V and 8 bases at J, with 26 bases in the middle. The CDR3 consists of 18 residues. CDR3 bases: TGTGCCAGCAGCTTAGTACCCCGGACAGAACCCATACCCGGCGGCTACACCTTC. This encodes CASSLVPRTEPIPGGYTF.

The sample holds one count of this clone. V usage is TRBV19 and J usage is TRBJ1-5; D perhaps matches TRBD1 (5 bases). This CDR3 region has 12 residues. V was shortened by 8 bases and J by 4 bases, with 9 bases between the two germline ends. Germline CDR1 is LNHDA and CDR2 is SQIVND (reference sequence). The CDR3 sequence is CASGAINQPQHF. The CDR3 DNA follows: TGTGCCAGTGGGGCGATAAATCAGCCCCAGCATTTT.

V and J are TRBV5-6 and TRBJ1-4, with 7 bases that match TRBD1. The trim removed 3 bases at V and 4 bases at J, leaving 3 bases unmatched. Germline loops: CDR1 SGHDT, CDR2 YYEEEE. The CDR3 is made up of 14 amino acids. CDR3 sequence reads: CASSSQGGNEKLFF. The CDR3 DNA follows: TGTGCCAGCAGCTCTCAGGGGGGTAATGAAAAACTGTTTTTT.

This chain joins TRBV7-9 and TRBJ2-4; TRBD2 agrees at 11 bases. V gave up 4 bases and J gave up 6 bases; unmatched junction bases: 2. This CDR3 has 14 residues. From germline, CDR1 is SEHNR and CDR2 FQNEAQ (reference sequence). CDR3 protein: CASSSGTSGNIQYF. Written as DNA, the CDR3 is TGTGCCAGCAGCTCAGGGACTAGCGGAAACATTCAGTACTTC.

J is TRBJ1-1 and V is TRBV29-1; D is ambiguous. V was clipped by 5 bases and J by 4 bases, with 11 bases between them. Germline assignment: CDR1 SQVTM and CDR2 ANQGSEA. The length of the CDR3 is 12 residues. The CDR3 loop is CSVSNSGTEAFF. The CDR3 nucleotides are TGCAGCGTTAGTAATTCCGGCACTGAAGCTTTCTTT.

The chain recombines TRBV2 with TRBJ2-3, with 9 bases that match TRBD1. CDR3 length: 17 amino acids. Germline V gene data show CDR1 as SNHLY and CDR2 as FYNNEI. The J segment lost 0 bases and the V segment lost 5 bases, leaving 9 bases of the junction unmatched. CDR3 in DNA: TGTGCCAGCAGTCACAGACAGGGGGTCACTAGCACAGATACGCAGTATTTT. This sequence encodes CASSHRQGVTSTDTQYF.

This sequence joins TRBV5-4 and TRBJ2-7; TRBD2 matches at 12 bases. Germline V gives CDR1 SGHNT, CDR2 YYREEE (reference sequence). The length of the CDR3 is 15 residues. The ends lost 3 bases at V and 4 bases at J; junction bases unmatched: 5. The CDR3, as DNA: TGTGCCAGCAGCTCTAGGGGGACTAGCGGGTACGAGCAGTACTTC. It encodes CASSSRGTSGYEQYF. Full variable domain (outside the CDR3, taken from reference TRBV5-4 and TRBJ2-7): ETGVTQSPTHLIKTRGQQVTLRCSSQSGHNTVSWYQQALGQGPQFIFQYYREEENGRGNFPPRFSGLQFPNYSSELNVNALELDDSALYLCASSSRGTSGYEQYFGPGTRLTVT.

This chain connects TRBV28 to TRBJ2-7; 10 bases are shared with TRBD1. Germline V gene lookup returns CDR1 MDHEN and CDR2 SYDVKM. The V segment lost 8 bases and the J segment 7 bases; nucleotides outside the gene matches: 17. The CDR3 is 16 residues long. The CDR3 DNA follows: TGTGCCAGCGGCCTCGCCCCCGGGACAGGGGAACGAGAGCAGTACTTC. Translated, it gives CASGLAPGTGEREQYF.